These 4 T cell receptor beta chains share one sample of origin, sequenced in a study of T cells after posttransplantation cyclophosphamide. Cyclophosphamide on days +3 and +4 followed busulfan-fludarabine conditioning and a marrow graft. The table came from immunoSEQ multiplex PCR; TCRdb's copy has only in-frame clones and leaves some out. The data show around 10,000 clones, none appearing only once, with about 14% held by the ten largest. The material was PBMCs, obtained after allogeneic stem cell transplant with posttransplant cyclophosphamide. The receptors shown here come from a female patient aged 40-50 years who received an allogeneic stem cell transplant from a related donor, was CMV-positive, and had no GVHD. Some of the T cells may derive from the graft donor.

This clone was observed at least ten times. This sequence joins TRBV27 and TRBJ2-2; weak D call: TRBD1 (5 bases). V lost 0 bases, J lost 5 bases, and 16 bases lay in between. Germline assignment: CDR1 MNHEY and CDR2 SMNVEV (reference sequence). This CDR3 is 17 amino acids long. This chain's CDR3 is CASSLSPRAGRTGELFF. The CDR3 region has the DNA TGTGCCAGCAGTTTATCCCCCAGGGCAGGGCGAACCGGGGAGCTGTTTTTT.

Ten or more counts support this clone. V is TRBV4-1 and J is TRBJ1-6; TRBD1 agrees at 7 bases. CDR1 and CDR2 (germline): MGHRA, YSYEKL. J gave up 7 bases and V 4 bases, and 7 bases lay outside the gene matches. This CDR3 region has 15 residues. The DNA of the CDR3 is TGCGCCAGCAGCCCGGGGACAGTGAACAATTCACCCCTCCACTTT. It is translated as CASSPGTVNNSPLHF.

This clone occurred a few times. This rearrangement joins TRBV21-1 to TRBJ2-3; the table's D call TRBD2 went unverified against the DNA. TRBV21-1 is described as a pseudogene. The CDR3 covers 15 residues. The chain's CDR3 is CASSVTSGVRDTQYF. Here the CDR3 DNA reads TGTGCCAGCAGCGTGACTAGCGGGGTTAGGGATACGCAGTATTTT.

This clone was observed many times. The chain has TRBV4-1 and TRBJ2-4, with unresolved D. Germline CDR1 reads MGHRA; CDR2 reads YSYEKL. The CDR3 is made up of 18 amino acids. Trimming took 0 bases from V and 0 from J, leaving 15 bases between them. This chain's CDR3 is CASSQEGRETEAKNIQYF. CDR3 sequence (DNA): TGCGCCAGCAGCCAAGAGGGCAGAGAGACGGAAGCCAAAAACATTCAGTACTTC.